What follows are 22 T cell receptor beta chains derived from one specimen sequenced in a study of cytomegalovirus exposure and HLA in healthy donors. PCR involved 60 Vbeta and 13 Jbeta primers. Only in-frame clones appear in the TCRdb table, and some are missing; sequencing was by immunoSEQ multiplex PCR. The sample lists some 150,000 clones, approximately 82% occurring once. The sequencing input was PBMCs. These receptors all come from a woman between 50 and 59 years old in good health and CMV-seropositive.

The chain employs TRBV6-1 and TRBJ2-3, with D perhaps matching TRBD1 (6 bases). The CDR3 covers 18 residues. Trimming removed 1 base from V and 4 bases from J, with 21 bases in between. Germline-derived CDR1 and CDR2 are MNHNS and SASEGT. The DNA of the CDR3 is TGTGCCAGCAGTGAAGGGATCATTTTGGGCGCAGGGGCAGATACGCAGTATTTT. This codes for CASSEGIILGAGADTQYF.

The chain employs TRBV29-1 and TRBJ1-1; possible D gene TRBD1, 5 bases. The CDR3 totals 13 residues. V shed 4 bases and J shed 5 bases, with 14 bases lying between them. Germline V lookup: CDR1 SQVTM, CDR2 ANQGSEA. The CDR3, as DNA: TGCAGCGTTGTGCAGGTGGGGGGGACTGAAGCTTTCTTT. Translation: CSVVQVGGTEAFF.

This chain connects TRBV6-1 to TRBJ2-5, with D uncertain. The CDR3 has 12 amino acids. The germline CDR1 and CDR2 sequences are MNHNS and SASEGT. V dropped 6 bases and J dropped 5 bases, with 10 bases sitting between them. The CDR3 coding sequence is TGTGCCAGCAGCGCCAGAAGTGAGACCCAGTACTTC. This sequence encodes CASSARSETQYF.

CDR3 amino acids: CATSRAGGGARQGNTIYF. For the CDR3, the DNA is TGTGCCACCAGCAGGGCTGGCGGGGGGGCGCGCCAAGGAAACACCATATATTTT. V and J are TRBV15 and TRBJ1-3; possibly TRBD1 for D (6 bases). The CDR3 loop spans 18 amino acids. Trimming removed 3 bases from V and 4 bases from J, with 22 bases in between. Germline V gene data show CDR1 as LNHNV and CDR2 as YYDKDF (reference sequence).

Regarding this clone: The identical CDR3 is also encoded by other nucleotide sequences in the sample. The rearrangement uses TRBV9 and TRBJ1-4; D is undetermined. The CDR3 extends over 15 amino acids. Trimming took off 0 bases at V and 0 bases at J, with 6 bases between the two ends. The germline V gene has CDR1 SGDLS and CDR2 YYNGEE. CDR3 coding DNA: TGTGCCAGCAGCGTAGGAGGTGCAACTAATGAAAAACTGTTTTTT. Its protein is CASSVGGATNEKLFF.

V and J are TRBV9 and TRBJ2-5; weak D call: TRBD1 (6 bases). With 4 bases removed from V and 2 bases from J, the gap between germline ends came to 15 bases. The CDR3 has 15 residues. CDR1 SGDLS and CDR2 YYNGEE come from the germline V gene. The CDR3 here is CASSLTGRGQETQYF. The CDR3 nucleotides read TGTGCCAGCAGCTTGACAGGCAGAGGTCAAGAGACCCAGTACTTC. The complete variable domain, with remaining parts taken from reference TRBV9 and TRBJ2-5, reads DSGVTQTPKHLITATGQRVTLRCSPRSGDLSVYWYQQSLDQGLQFLIQYYNGEERAKGNILERFSAQQFPDLHSELNLSSLELGDSALYFCASSLTGRGQETQYFGPGTRLLVL.

The chain couples TRBV9 to TRBJ1-1; D is possibly TRBD1 (6 bases). Trimming removed 0 bases from V and 0 bases from J, with 15 bases in between. Per germline, CDR1 SGDLS and CDR2 YYNGEE. The CDR3 is 17 residues long. The CDR3 protein is CASSVDPTSGVNTEAFF. As DNA, the CDR3 is TGTGCCAGCAGCGTAGACCCCACGTCAGGGGTGAACACTGAAGCTTTCTTT.

This sequence joins TRBV9 and TRBJ2-1; unclear D gene. Germline loops: CDR1 SGDLS, CDR2 YYNGEE. Deletions cut 2 bases from V and 3 bases from J, with 6 bases between. This CDR3 is built from 13 residues. The DNA for the CDR3 is TGTGCCAGCAGCGTCGGGTACTACAATGAGCAGTTCTTC. Protein: CASSVGYYNEQFF. The whole variable domain, remainder taken from reference TRBV9 and TRBJ2-1, is DSGVTQTPKHLITATGQRVTLRCSPRSGDLSVYWYQQSLDQGLQFLIQYYNGEERAKGNILERFSAQQFPDLHSELNLSSLELGDSALYFCASSVGYYNEQFFGPGTRLTVL.

The chain is built from TRBV6-4 and TRBJ1-6; D gene ambiguous. Trimming shortened V by 3 bases and J by 7 bases, and 7 bases separated the two germline ends. The CDR3 runs 13 residues. The V gene's germline CDR1 is MRHNA and CDR2 SNTAGT. The CDR3: CASSEVRNSPLHF. Written as DNA, the CDR3 is TGTGCCAGCAGTGAAGTCCGGAATTCACCCCTCCACTTT.

V and J are TRBV7-6 and TRBJ1-2; TRBD1 matches at 7 bases. From germline, CDR1 is SGHVS and CDR2 FNYEAQ. The CDR3 sequence is 15 residues long. V lost 4 bases, J lost 0 bases, and 5 bases stayed unmatched. CDR3 nucleotides: TGTGCCAGCAGCTCCGGGACAGCCCCTAACTATGGCTACACCTTC. Its translation is CASSSGTAPNYGYTF.

The V gene is TRBV9, the J gene TRBJ1-2; D gene ambiguous. This CDR3 spans 12 amino acids. The V gene lost 0 bases and the J gene lost 5 bases, with 5 bases spanning the gap. Germline assignment: CDR1 SGDLS and CDR2 YYNGEE. CDR3 sequence (DNA): TGTGCCAGCAGCGTAGACGGTTATGGCTACACCTTC. Translating it yields CASSVDGYGYTF.

The chain recombines TRBV27 with TRBJ2-2, with D unresolved. Germline values: CDR1 MNHEY, CDR2 SMNVEV (reference sequence). The CDR3 contains 14 residues. V dropped 6 bases and J dropped 2 bases, with 10 bases sitting between them. DNA for the CDR3: TGTGCCAGCAGGGTGGGCTCAAACACCGGGGAGCTGTTTTTT. Translated: CASRVGSNTGELFF.

The chain has TRBV5-4 and TRBJ2-4, with D tentatively TRBD1 (5 bases). The length of the CDR3 is 12 residues. From germline, CDR1 is SGHNT and CDR2 YYREEE (reference sequence). V lost 3 bases and J 7 bases, leaving 8 bases between the germline ends. CDR3 region: CASSSPGNIQYF. Written as DNA, the CDR3 is TGTGCCAGCAGCTCCCCAGGGAACATTCAGTACTTC. Variable domain in full (rest from reference TRBV5-4 and TRBJ2-4): ETGVTQSPTHLIKTRGQQVTLRCSSQSGHNTVSWYQQALGQGPQFIFQYYREEENGRGNFPPRFSGLQFPNYSSELNVNALELDDSALYLCASSSPGNIQYFGAGTRLSVL.

Written as DNA, the CDR3 is TGTGCCTGGAGCCAGGGAGGGGCGAGCAATCAGCCCCAGCATTTT. This codes for CAWSQGGASNQPQHF. J is TRBJ1-5 and V is TRBV30; TRBD1 is a possible D gene (5 bases). The CDR3 is 15 amino acids. With 3 bases removed from V and 1 base from J, the gap between germline ends came to 13 bases. The germline gives CDR1 GTSNPN, CDR2 SVGIG (reference sequence). Drawing the rest from reference TRBV30 and TRBJ1-5, the complete variable domain is SQTIHQWPATLVQPVGSPLSLECTVEGTSNPNLYWYRQAAGRGLQLLFYSVGIGQISSEVPQNLSASRPQDRQFILSSKKLLLSDSGFYLCAWSQGGASNQPQHFGDGTRLSIL.

This clone was detected a few times. This chain joins TRBV18 and TRBJ1-5; D possibly corresponds to TRBD1 (6 bases). Germline CDR1 reads KGHSH; CDR2 reads LQKENI. There are 15 residues in the CDR3. The V end was cut by 4 bases, the J end by 11 bases, with 21 bases between. The CDR3 protein is CASSQDRGSIGTQHF. CDR3 bases: TGTGCCAGCTCACAGGACAGAGGATCTATTGGGACCCAGCATTTT.

The rearrangement links TRBV13 to TRBJ1-4; D gene unclear. In germline, CDR1 is PRHDT, CDR2 FYEKMQ (reference sequence). The CDR3 is 14 residues long. Trimming took off 5 bases at V and 8 bases at J, with 15 bases between the two ends. CDR3 sequence: CASSPTGRGEKLFF. In nucleotides, the CDR3 is TGTGCCAGCAGCCCGACGGGCCGCGGGGAAAAACTGTTTTTT.

The genes are TRBV7-2 and TRBJ1-2; 7 bases fit TRBD1. Trimming at V came to 4 bases and at J to 3 bases, leaving 8 bases not matched to a gene. Germline assignment: CDR1 SGHTA and CDR2 FQGNSA. The CDR3 consists of 15 residues. The CDR3: CASSSDRLTDYGYTF. Here the CDR3 DNA reads TGTGCCAGCAGCTCGGACAGGTTGACAGACTATGGCTACACCTTC.

The chain combines TRBV30 with TRBJ1-3; 10 nucleotides match TRBD1. The CDR3 contains 14 residues. With V trimmed by 3 bases and J by 7 bases, 6 bases remained unmatched. Germline CDR1 is GTSNPN and CDR2 is SVGIG (reference sequence). The CDR3 DNA is TGTGCCTGGAGCGGATGGACAGGGGGTAACACCATATATTTT. It translates to CAWSGWTGGNTIYF.

This sequence joins TRBV10-3 and TRBJ2-6, with TRBD1 as a possible D gene (5 bases). V lost 4 bases, J lost 4 bases, and 11 bases lay in between. The CDR3 is made up of 15 amino acids. In germline, CDR1 is ENHRY, CDR2 SYGVKD. CDR3 residues: CAISGAGPGANVLTF. CDR3 nucleotide sequence: TGTGCCATCAGTGGCGCAGGGCCCGGGGCCAACGTCCTGACTTTC.

As concerns this clone: The conserved final phenylalanine or tryptophan is absent from the CDR3, which likely points to a read error. The rearrangement links TRBV2 to TRBJ1-1; no definite D call. CDR3 length: 14 residues. With 5 bases removed from V and 7 bases from J, the gap between germline ends came to 17 bases. The V gene's germline CDR1 is SNHLY and CDR2 FYNNEI. The CDR3 loop reads CASSLAPDGREAFL. The CDR3 bases are TGTGCCAGCAGTCTAGCGCCGGACGGCCGTGAAGCTTTCCTT.

This clone turned up a few times. The chain has TRBV25-1 and TRBJ2-7, with unresolved D. V was pared by 4 bases and J by 2 bases, with 6 bases between. Germline V gene lookup returns CDR1 MGHDK and CDR2 SYGVNS. The CDR3 runs to 12 residues. CDR3 amino acids: CASSGQAYEQYF. CDR3 DNA: TGTGCCAGCAGTGGCCAGGCCTACGAGCAGTACTTC.

The rearrangement uses TRBV19 and TRBJ2-1; 9 bases map to TRBD1. With 10 bases clipped from V and 5 bases from J, the junction kept 6 bases outside the gene matches. In germline, CDR1 is LNHDA, CDR2 SQIVND (reference sequence). The length of the CDR3 is 13 residues. CDR3 sequence reads: CATTDRGHNEQFF. Here the CDR3 DNA reads TGTGCCACCACGGACAGGGGCCACAATGAGCAGTTCTTC.